One and the same sample provided the 5 T cell receptor beta chains below, sequenced in a study of radiotherapy plus CTLA-4 blockade in lung cancer. The assay was immunoSEQ multiplex PCR, and TCRdb's table has in-frame clones only and misses some. The repertoire holds 45,000 to 55,000 clones, with around 88% as singletons. Sequenced material: peripheral blood, taken from a patient treated with radiotherapy plus ipilimumab. The receptors derive from a human donor with non-small cell lung cancer that progressed on radiotherapy plus ipilimumab. Some clones in this sample may be carry-over from other donors' samples.

This clone was detected once. The chain carries TRBV2 and TRBJ1-2, with a tentative D call TRBD1 (5 bases). CDR1 and CDR2 from the germline V gene are SNHLY and FYNNEI. CDR3 size: 15 residues. V was trimmed by 4 bases and J by 5 bases, leaving 17 bases between them. CDR3 in DNA: TGTGCCAGCAGTGTCCCCGGGGGTCTGCCGTATGGCTACACCTTC. It encodes CASSVPGGLPYGYTF.

V usage is TRBV27 and J usage is TRBJ2-3; TRBD2 is a possible D gene (6 bases). The ends were cut back, 5 bases at V and 0 bases at J, with 15 bases in the middle. CDR1 and CDR2 (germline): MNHEY, SMNVEV (reference sequence). This CDR3 spans 16 amino acids. The CDR3 coding sequence is TGTGCCAGCAGTCCACGGGACTGGACTAGCACAGATACGCAGTATTTT. Residues: CASSPRDWTSTDTQYF.

The genes are TRBV7-3 and TRBJ2-2; 8 bases map to TRBD2. Germline lookup yields CDR1 SGHTA and CDR2 FQGTGA. The CDR3 is 15 residues long. V was pared by 5 bases and J by 7 bases, with 9 bases of the junction left unmatched. The CDR3 DNA reads TGTGCCAGCAGCCCATATAGCGGGAATCGCGGGGAGCTGTTTTTT. Its protein product is CASSPYSGNRGELFF.

For the CDR3, the DNA is TGTGCCAGCTCAAGGACAGGAGTTAGCACAGATACGCAGTATTTT. This encodes CASSRTGVSTDTQYF. This chain uses TRBV18 with TRBJ2-3, with 7 nucleotides matching TRBD1. The trim removed 5 bases at V and 0 bases at J, leaving 5 bases unmatched. Germline CDR1 is KGHSH and CDR2 is LQKENI. The CDR3 is 15 residues long.

In its sample, this clone was seen once. CDR3 loop: CASSIAAGEPLHF. The DNA of the CDR3 is TGTGCCAGTAGTATAGCTGCAGGGGAACCCCTCCACTTT. This chain connects TRBV19 to TRBJ1-6; D may be TRBD1 (6 bases). CDR1 and CDR2 (germline): LNHDA, SQIVND (reference sequence). V lost 1 base, J lost 12 bases, and 10 bases lay in between. This CDR3 region has 13 residues.